This T cell receptor (beta chain) was sequenced for a study of response to subunit inactivated influenza vaccine. Study-wide results and caveats: It was the authors' suggestion that each seasonal influenza vaccination recruits few new T cells.

TCRdb re-analysed the RT-PCR reads in MiXCR, keeping a single row per CDR3 protein. The sample records about 570,000 distinct CDR3 sequences, about 10% being singletons. This clonotype was counted a few times. Its cognate antigen is unknown. This same sample was also taken into another study, of T cells expressing NK-cell markers. That paper notes: What made the TCR beta cDNA was 5'RACE template switching with UMIs. Sorted CD3+CD56+NKG2C+, CD3+CD56+NKG2C- and CD3+CD56-NKG2C+ T cells provided the TCR beta repertoires. Dominant NKG2C+ clonotypes accounted for about 1.0-8% of CD8+ T cells in a handful of donors.

This TCR derives from a man in his fifties or sixties who received an inactivated influenza vaccine. Sample: PBMCs from blood, taken on the day of vaccination.

The CDR3, as DNA: TGTGCCAGCAGCTTATTCGTTAGCACAGATACGCAGTATTTT. It is translated as CASSLFVSTDTQYF. V usage is TRBV7-9 and J usage is TRBJ2-3; D gene uncertain. This CDR3 is built from 14 residues. The germline gives CDR1 SEHNR, CDR2 FQNEAQ (reference sequence). Trimming left V 2 bases short and J 0 bases short, with 6 bases between. Full variable domain (missing parts from reference TRBV7-9 and TRBJ2-3): DTGVSQNPRHKITKRGQNVTFRCDPISEHNRLYWYRQTLGQGPEFLTYFQNEAQLEKSRLLSDRFSAERPKGSFSTLEIQRTEQGDSAMYLCASSLFVSTDTQYFGPGTRLTVL.